Listed below are T cell receptor beta chains from one sample, sequenced in a study of siplizumab effects on memory and regulatory T cells. Clones were sequenced by immunoSEQ multiplex PCR, and TCRdb holds only the in-frame ones, with some missing. The repertoire holds tens of thousands of clones, around 97% seen once, with approximately 0.99% in the top ten. Sample: naive CD8+ T cells sorted from blood. The receptors shown here come from a human donor in good health. Both conserved end residues are part of each CDR3. D genes are given only for firm matches. The size of a clone is reported for some rows only, either as once, few or many, or as a class for expanded clones.

NA,TRBV7-2,NA,TRBJ1-4,TGTGCCAGCAGCTTACAATTTGAGTTGTCAGGGGATGAAAAACTGTTTTTT,CASSLQFELSGDEKLFF
NA,TRBV7-9,TRBD2,TRBJ2-1,TGTGCCAGCAGCTTAGGACTAGCGGGGGGGTACAATGAGCAGTTCTTC,CASSLGLAGGYNEQFF
NA,TRBV25-1,NA,TRBJ2-1,TGTGCCAGCAGTCGTGGAGAGCAGTTCTTC,CASSRGEQFF
once,TRBV6-5,NA,TRBJ2-5,TGTGCCAGCAGTAGAATAAACCGGGAGACCCAGTACTTC,CASSRINRETQYF
once,TRBV19,TRBD2,TRBJ2-1,TGTGCCAGTAGTAACGGACTAGCGGGAGACGTTAGCGATGAGCAGTTCTTC,CASSNGLAGDVSDEQFF
NA,TRBV28,NA,TRBJ2-7,TGTGCCAGCAGGTATACAGGGAACTACGAGCAGTACTTC,CASRYTGNYEQYF
NA,TRBV4-1,NA,TRBJ1-1,TGCGCCAGCAGCCAAGTGTCGGGGAACACTGAAGCTTTCTTT,CASSQVSGNTEAFF
NA,TRBV13,NA,TRBJ1-1,TGTGCCAGCAGTACTCGGGCGACGAACACTGAAGCTTTCTTT,CASSTRATNTEAFF
NA,TRBV2,NA,TRBJ2-3,TGTGCCAGCAGCGGCTCTGTCGGCACAGATACGCAGTATTTT,CASSGSVGTDTQYF
NA,TRBV6-6,NA,TRBJ2-1,TGTGCCAGCAGGCCCCGGGACTCTCTACTCCATGAGCAGTTCTTC,CASRPRDSLLHEQFF
NA,TRBV29-1,NA,TRBJ1-4,TGCAGCGGGGTTGCGGATGATGAAAAACTGTTTTTT,CSGVADDEKLFF
NA,TRBV27,NA,TRBJ1-5,TGTGCCAGCAGCGCGGGGGGGGTCAATCAGCCCCAGCATTTT,CASSAGGVNQPQHF
NA,TRBV30,NA,TRBJ2-2,TGTGCCTGGAGTGGCGGTCCAGGGAATACCGGGGAGCTGTTTTTT,CAWSGGPGNTGELFF
NA,TRBV19,NA,TRBJ2-1,TGTGCCAGTACCGTCGGAGGTTCCTACAATGAGCAGTTCTTC,CASTVGGSYNEQFF
NA,TRBV4-1,NA,TRBJ2-6,TGCGCCAGCAGCCAAGTGGGGGGACTTTACTCTGGGGCCAACGTCCTGACTTTC,CASSQVGGLYSGANVLTF
NA,TRBV27,TRBD1,TRBJ1-2,TGTGCCAGCAGTCCCCCCCCCGGGACAGGGTCCCCTAACTATGGCTACACCTTC,CASSPPPGTGSPNYGYTF
NA,TRBV10-3,TRBD2,TRBJ2-1,TGTGCCATCAGTGCTCTAGCGGGACTTCACAATGAGCAGTTCTTC,CAISALAGLHNEQFF
NA,TRBV27,NA,TRBJ2-5,TGTGCCAGCAGAGGTCCCGGGATCGAGACCCAGTACTTC,CASRGPGIETQYF
NA,TRBV2,NA,TRBJ2-1,TGTGCCAGCAACGGAGGGTTGCCTCTAAATGAGCAGTTCTTC,CASNGGLPLNEQFF
NA,TRBV2,NA,TRBJ2-7,TGTGCCAGCCGCCGTGGCACAACCTACGAGCAGTACTTC,CASRRGTTYEQYF
NA,TRBV4-1,NA,TRBJ1-3,TGCGCCAGCAGCCAAGCCTTCGGGACTTCGGGGGGAAACACCATATATTTT,CASSQAFGTSGGNTIYF
NA,TRBV7-9,NA,TRBJ1-1,TGTGCCAGCATAGGGGGGGTTGACGCTGAAGCTTTCTTT,CASIGGVDAEAFF
NA,TRBV9,TRBD2,TRBJ2-7,TGTGCCAGCAGCGTAGGTCTAGCGGGAACCTACGAGCAGTACTTC,CASSVGLAGTYEQYF
once,TRBV19,TRBD1,TRBJ2-7,TGTGCCAGTAGTGCGGGGACAGGGGGACGTTCCTACGAGCAGTACTTC,CASSAGTGGRSYEQYF
NA,TRBV5-8,TRBD1,TRBJ1-2,TGTGCCAGCAGCTTCCGACAGGGGGCCCGGGAAAACTATGGCTACACCTTC,CASSFRQGARENYGYTF